One sample yielded the 12 T cell receptor beta chains listed below, sequenced in a study of pediatric ulcerative colitis (dated by TCRdb to between 2018 and 2020). The method behind the library was the immunoSEQ multiplex PCR assay. The table was pulled from immuneACCESS by TCRdb, which kept in-frame rearrangements only. Such tables lose some clones; where checked, under half of the loss comes from unresolved V genes, and the rest has no known cause. The table for this sample lists about 36,000 clones; over 80% of them were counted only once. The ten largest account for approximately 23% of the sample. Source material: blood. These receptors came from a girl aged 5 to 17 with moderate ulcerative colitis.

The rearrangement uses TRBV11-2 and TRBJ2-5; D call uncertain. The CDR3 consists of 11 residues. From germline, CDR1 is SGHAT and CDR2 FQNNGV. V was pared by 5 bases and J by 4 bases, with 5 bases between. This CDR3 reads CASSLLETQYF. The DNA for the CDR3 is TGTGCCAGCAGCCTGTTAGAGACCCAGTACTTC.

This clone occurred once. The rearrangement joins TRBV6-5 to TRBJ2-3; unclear D gene. V lost 0 bases, J lost 6 bases, and 13 bases lay in between. This CDR3 comprises 15 residues. CDR1 is MNHEY, CDR2 SVGAGI, per germline. For the CDR3, the DNA is TGTGCCAGCAGTTACTCGGTTCCAGTTACGGATACGCAGTATTTT. Amino acids: CASSYSVPVTDTQYF.

V is TRBV30 and J is TRBJ2-1, with 8 nucleotides matching TRBD2. V was clipped by 1 base and J by 6 bases; unmatched bases: 5. Germline V lookup: CDR1 GTSNPN, CDR2 SVGIG (reference sequence). The CDR3 length is 14 residues. CDR3 sequence reads: CAWSDGRASNEQFF. DNA for the CDR3: TGTGCCTGGAGTGACGGGAGGGCCAGCAATGAGCAGTTCTTC.

This chain links TRBV4-1 with TRBJ1-3; D possibly corresponds to TRBD1 (6 bases). The CDR3 consists of 17 residues. Germline lookup yields CDR1 MGHRA and CDR2 YSYEKL. Trimming removed 1 base at V and 1 base at J, with 14 bases between. CDR3 bases: TGCGCCAGCAGCCAAGGGGTAAAGAGGGGGTCTGGAAACACCATATATTTT. This codes for CASSQGVKRGSGNTIYF.

V is TRBV29-1 and J is TRBJ2-7, with a tentative D call TRBD1 (6 bases). Germline V gene sequence: CDR1 SQVTM, CDR2 ANQGSEA. The CDR3 contains 13 residues. Trimming shortened V by 1 base and J by 6 bases, and 13 bases separated the two germline ends. This CDR3 is CSVEGQGLGEQYF. DNA for the CDR3: TGCAGCGTTGAAGGCCAGGGGTTAGGCGAGCAGTACTTC.

V usage is TRBV11-2 and J usage is TRBJ1-3; D uncertain. The germline CDR1 and CDR2 sequences are SGHAT and FQNNGV. This CDR3 is built from 16 residues. The V end was cut by 0 bases, the J end by 2 bases, with 11 bases between. The chain's CDR3 is CASSLDPGIPGNTIYF. The DNA for the CDR3 is TGTGCCAGCAGCTTAGATCCGGGTATCCCTGGAAACACCATATATTTT. The full variable domain, completed using reference TRBV11-2 and TRBJ1-3, is EAGVAQSPRYKIIEKRQSVAFWCNPISGHATLYWYQQILGQGPKLLIQFQNNGVVDDSQLPKDRFSAERLKGVDSTLKIQPAKLEDSAVYLCASSLDPGIPGNTIYFGEGSWLTVV.

V and J are TRBV11-2 and TRBJ2-2; D not resolved. V lost 1 base, J lost 6 bases, and 0 bases lay in between. The CDR3 contains 11 residues. From germline, CDR1 is SGHAT and CDR2 FQNNGV. CDR3 nucleotide sequence: TGTGCCAGCAGCTTAGCCGGGGAGCTGTTTTTT. This encodes CASSLAGELFF.

This clone was recorded once. The V call is TRBV7-9, the J call TRBJ1-2, with TRBD1 identical over 8 bases. The V and J ends lost 5 bases and 2 bases, in that order; junction bases with no gene match: 4. CDR1 is SEHNR, CDR2 FQNEAQ, per germline (reference sequence). The length of the CDR3 is 14 residues. The CDR3 DNA follows: TGTGCCAGCAGCACCGACAGGGGCAACTATGGCTACACCTTC. Translating it yields CASSTDRGNYGYTF.

The J gene is TRBJ2-7, the V gene TRBV4-2; 8 bases are shared with TRBD2. Germline lookup yields CDR1 LGHNA and CDR2 YNFKEQ. V was pared by 0 bases and J by 0 bases, with 10 bases of the junction left unmatched. The CDR3 spans 18 residues. The CDR3 is CASSQDSPGGTSSYEQYF. The CDR3 DNA follows: TGTGCCAGCAGCCAAGATTCCCCTGGGGGGACTAGCTCCTACGAGCAGTACTTC.

The rearrangement links TRBV27 to TRBJ2-2; a possible D gene is TRBD2 (6 bases). The CDR3 contains 18 residues. With 2 bases removed from V and 2 bases from J, the gap between germline ends came to 18 bases. Germline V gene data show CDR1 as MNHEY and CDR2 as SMNVEV (reference sequence). CDR3 region: CASSLRRGATTNTGELFF. DNA for the CDR3: TGTGCCAGCAGTTTAAGGCGGGGCGCCACTACTAACACCGGGGAGCTGTTTTTT.

The V call is TRBV11-1, the J call TRBJ1-1; D unresolved. The CDR3 covers 12 residues. Trimming removed 5 bases at V and 1 base at J, with 5 bases between. The germline gives CDR1 SGHAT, CDR2 FQDESV (reference sequence). CDR3 sequence reads: CASSPQNTEAFF. The CDR3 DNA reads as TGTGCCAGCAGCCCACAGAACACTGAAGCTTTCTTT.

This chain links TRBV29-1 with TRBJ1-2; 8 positions match TRBD1. CDR3 length: 13 residues. Germline CDR1 is SQVTM and CDR2 is ANQGSEA. The trim removed 5 bases at V and 8 bases at J, leaving 10 bases unmatched. As DNA, the CDR3 is TGCAGCGTTCCTGACAGGGGCAAAGGCGGCTACACCTTC. Translation: CSVPDRGKGGYTF.